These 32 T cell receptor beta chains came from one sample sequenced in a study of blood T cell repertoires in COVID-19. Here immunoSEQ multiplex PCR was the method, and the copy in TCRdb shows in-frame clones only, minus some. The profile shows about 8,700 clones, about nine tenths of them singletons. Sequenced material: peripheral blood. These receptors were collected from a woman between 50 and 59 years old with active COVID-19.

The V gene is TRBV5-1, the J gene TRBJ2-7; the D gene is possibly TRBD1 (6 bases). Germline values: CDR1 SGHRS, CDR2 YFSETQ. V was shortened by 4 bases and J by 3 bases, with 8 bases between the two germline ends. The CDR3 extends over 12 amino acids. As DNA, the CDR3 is TGCGCCAGCAGCCTGACAGGCTACGAGCAGTACTTC. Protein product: CASSLTGYEQYF.

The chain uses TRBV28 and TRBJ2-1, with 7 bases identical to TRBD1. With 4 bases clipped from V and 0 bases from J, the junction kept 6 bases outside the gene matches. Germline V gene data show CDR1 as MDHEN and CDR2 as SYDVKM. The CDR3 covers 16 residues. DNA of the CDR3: TGTGCCAGCAGTTCTTTAGGACAGGACTCCTACAATGAGCAGTTCTTC. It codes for CASSSLGQDSYNEQFF.

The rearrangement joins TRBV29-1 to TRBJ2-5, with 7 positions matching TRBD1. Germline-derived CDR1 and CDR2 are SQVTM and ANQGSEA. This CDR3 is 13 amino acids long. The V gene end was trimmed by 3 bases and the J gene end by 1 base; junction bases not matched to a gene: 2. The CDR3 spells CSVEGQLQETQYF. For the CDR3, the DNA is TGCAGCGTTGAGGGACAGCTCCAAGAGACCCAGTACTTC.

CDR3 region: CASPHGQGETTDTQYF. The CDR3 region has the DNA TGTGCCAGTCCTCACGGACAGGGGGAAACAACGGATACGCAGTATTTT. The chain links TRBV19 to TRBJ2-3; the match to TRBD1 covers 10 bases. This CDR3 region has 16 residues. With 8 bases clipped from V and 6 bases from J, the junction kept 14 bases outside the gene matches. CDR1 and CDR2 (germline): LNHDA, SQIVND (reference sequence).

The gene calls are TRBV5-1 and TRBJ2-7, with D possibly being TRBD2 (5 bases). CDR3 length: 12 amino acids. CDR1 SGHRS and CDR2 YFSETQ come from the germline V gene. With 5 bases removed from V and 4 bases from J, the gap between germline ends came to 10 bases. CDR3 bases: TGCGCCAGCAGTTATGGGAGTTACGAGCAGTACTTC. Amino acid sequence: CASSYGSYEQYF. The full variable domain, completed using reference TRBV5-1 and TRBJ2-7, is KAGVTQTPRYLIKTRGQQVTLSCSPISGHRSVSWYQQTPGQGLQFLFEYFSETQRNKGNFPGRFSGRQFSNSRSEMNVSTLELGDSALYLCASSYGSYEQYFGPGTRLTVT.

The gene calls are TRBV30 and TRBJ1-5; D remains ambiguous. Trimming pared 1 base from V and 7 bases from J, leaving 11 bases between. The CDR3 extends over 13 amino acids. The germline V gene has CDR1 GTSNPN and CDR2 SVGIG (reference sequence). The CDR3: CAWSGGGRQPQHF. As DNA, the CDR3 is TGTGCCTGGAGTGGAGGAGGTAGGCAGCCCCAGCATTTT.

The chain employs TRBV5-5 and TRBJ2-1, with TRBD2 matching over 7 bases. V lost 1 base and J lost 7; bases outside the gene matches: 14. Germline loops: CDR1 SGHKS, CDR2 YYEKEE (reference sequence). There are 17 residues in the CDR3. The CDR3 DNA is TGTGCCAGCAGCTTGTTTCGCTTCGCGGGAGCTTTGAATGAGCAGTTCTTC. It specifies CASSLFRFAGALNEQFF.

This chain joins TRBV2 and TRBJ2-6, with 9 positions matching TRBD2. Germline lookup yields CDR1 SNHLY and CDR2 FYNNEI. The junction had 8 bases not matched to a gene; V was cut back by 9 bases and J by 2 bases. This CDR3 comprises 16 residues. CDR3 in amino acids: CARIGTSTAGANVLTF. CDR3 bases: TGTGCCAGGATAGGGACTAGCACTGCTGGGGCCAACGTCCTGACTTTC.

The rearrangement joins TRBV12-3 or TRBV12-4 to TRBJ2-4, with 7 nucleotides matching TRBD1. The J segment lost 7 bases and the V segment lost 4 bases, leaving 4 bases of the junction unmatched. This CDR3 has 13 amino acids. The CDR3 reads CASSWDSINIQYF. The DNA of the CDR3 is TGTGCCAGCAGTTGGGACAGTATTAACATTCAGTACTTC.

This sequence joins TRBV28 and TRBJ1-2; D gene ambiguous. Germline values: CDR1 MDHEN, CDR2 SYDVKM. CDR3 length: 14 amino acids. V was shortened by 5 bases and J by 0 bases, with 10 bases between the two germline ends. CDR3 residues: CASSTYGANYGYTF. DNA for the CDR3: TGTGCCAGCAGTACGTACGGGGCTAACTATGGCTACACCTTC.

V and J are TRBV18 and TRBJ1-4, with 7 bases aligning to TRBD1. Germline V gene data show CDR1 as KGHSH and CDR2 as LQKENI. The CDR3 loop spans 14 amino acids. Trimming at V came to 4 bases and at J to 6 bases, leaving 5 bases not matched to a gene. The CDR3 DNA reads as TGTGCCAGCTCACTTACCGGGACAGATGAAAAACTGTTTTTT. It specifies CASSLTGTDEKLFF.

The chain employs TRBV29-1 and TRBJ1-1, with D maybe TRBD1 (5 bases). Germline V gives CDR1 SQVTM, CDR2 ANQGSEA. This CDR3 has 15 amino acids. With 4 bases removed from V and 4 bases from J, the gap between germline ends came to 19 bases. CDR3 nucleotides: TGCAGCGTTGGCGAGGGGAGGCACTTGGGCACTGAAGCTTTCTTT. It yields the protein CSVGEGRHLGTEAFF.

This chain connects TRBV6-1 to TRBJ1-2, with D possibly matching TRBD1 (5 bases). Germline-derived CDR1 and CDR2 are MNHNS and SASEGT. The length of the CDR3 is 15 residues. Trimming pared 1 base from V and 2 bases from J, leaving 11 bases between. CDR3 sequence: CASSEGGGGNYGYTF. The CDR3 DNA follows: TGTGCCAGCAGTGAAGGGGGCGGTGGAAACTATGGCTACACCTTC.

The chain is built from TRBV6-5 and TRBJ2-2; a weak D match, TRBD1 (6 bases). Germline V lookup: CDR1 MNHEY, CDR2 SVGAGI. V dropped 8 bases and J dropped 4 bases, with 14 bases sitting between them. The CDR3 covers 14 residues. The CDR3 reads CASLGQFSTGELFF. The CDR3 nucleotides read TGTGCCAGCCTTGGACAGTTCTCCACCGGGGAGCTGTTTTTT.

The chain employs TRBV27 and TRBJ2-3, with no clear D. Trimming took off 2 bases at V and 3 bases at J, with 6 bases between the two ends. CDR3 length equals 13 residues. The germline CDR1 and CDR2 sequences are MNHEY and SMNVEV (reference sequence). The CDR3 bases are TGTGCCAGCAGTTTACAGGTTACAGATACGCAGTATTTT. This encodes CASSLQVTDTQYF.

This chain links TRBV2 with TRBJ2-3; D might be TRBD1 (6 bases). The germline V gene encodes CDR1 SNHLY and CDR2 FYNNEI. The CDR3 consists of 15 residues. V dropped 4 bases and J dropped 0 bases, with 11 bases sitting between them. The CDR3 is CASSAGRGSTDTQYF. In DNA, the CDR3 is TGTGCCAGCAGTGCGGGAAGGGGGAGCACAGATACGCAGTATTTT.

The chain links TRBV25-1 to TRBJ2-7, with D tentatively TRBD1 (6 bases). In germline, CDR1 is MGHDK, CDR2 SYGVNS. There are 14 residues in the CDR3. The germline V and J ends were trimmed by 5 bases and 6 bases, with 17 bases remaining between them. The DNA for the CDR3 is TGTGCCAGCAGTCAAGCAGGGGAAATAATCGAGCAGTACTTC. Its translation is CASSQAGEIIEQYF.

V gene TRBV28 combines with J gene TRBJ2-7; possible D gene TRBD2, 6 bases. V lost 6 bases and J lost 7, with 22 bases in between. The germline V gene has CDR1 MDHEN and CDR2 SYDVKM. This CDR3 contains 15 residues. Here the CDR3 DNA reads TGTGCCAGCAGAGCCGGGTCTCGATTGGAGGGGGAGCAGTACTTC. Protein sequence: CASRAGSRLEGEQYF.

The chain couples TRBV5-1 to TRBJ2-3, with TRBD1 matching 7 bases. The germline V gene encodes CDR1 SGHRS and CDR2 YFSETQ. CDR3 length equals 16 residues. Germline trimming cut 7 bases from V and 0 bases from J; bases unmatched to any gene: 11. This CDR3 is CASSTGASSSTDTQYF. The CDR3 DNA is TGCGCCAGCTCCACAGGGGCGTCGAGCAGCACAGATACGCAGTATTTT.

As DNA, the CDR3 is TGCAGCGTGGGGCGCGGGGCTAATGAGCAGTTCTTC. Translated, it gives CSVGRGANEQFF. This rearrangement joins TRBV29-1 to TRBJ2-1; a weak D match, TRBD2 (6 bases). The CDR3 covers 12 residues. Trimming left V 6 bases short and J 7 bases short, with 13 bases between. Germline lookup yields CDR1 SQVTM and CDR2 ANQGSEA.

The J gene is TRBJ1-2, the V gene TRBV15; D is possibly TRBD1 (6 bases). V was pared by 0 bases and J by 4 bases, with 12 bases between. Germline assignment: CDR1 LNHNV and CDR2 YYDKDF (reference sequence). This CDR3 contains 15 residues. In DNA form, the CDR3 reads TGTGCCACCAGCAGAGATCAGACAGGCACCTATGGCTACACCTTC. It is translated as CATSRDQTGTYGYTF.

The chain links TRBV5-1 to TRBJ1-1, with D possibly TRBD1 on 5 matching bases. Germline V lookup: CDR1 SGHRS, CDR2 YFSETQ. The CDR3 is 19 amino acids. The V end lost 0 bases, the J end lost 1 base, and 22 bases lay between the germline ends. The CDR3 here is CASSLAVTQGRDRNTEAFF. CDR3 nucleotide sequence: TGCGCCAGCAGCTTGGCCGTCACTCAGGGTAGGGATAGGAACACTGAAGCTTTCTTT.

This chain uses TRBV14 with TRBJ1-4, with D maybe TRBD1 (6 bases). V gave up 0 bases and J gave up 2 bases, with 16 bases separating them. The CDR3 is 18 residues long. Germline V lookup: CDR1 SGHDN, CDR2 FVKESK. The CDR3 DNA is TGTGCCAGCAGCCAAGATATAGCCAGGGGAAGGACTAATGAAAAACTGTTTTTT. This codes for CASSQDIARGRTNEKLFF. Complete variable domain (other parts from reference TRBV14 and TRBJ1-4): EAGVTQFPSHSVIEKGQTVTLRCDPISGHDNLYWYRRVMGKEIKFLLHFVKESKQDESGMPNNRFLAERTGGTYSTLKVQPAELEDSGVYFCASSQDIARGRTNEKLFFGSGTQLSVL.

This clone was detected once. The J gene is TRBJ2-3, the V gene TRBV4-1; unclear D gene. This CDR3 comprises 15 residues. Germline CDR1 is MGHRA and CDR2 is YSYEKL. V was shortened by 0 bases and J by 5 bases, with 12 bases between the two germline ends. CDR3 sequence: CASSQDARSGDTQYF. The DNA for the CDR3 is TGCGCCAGCAGCCAAGATGCAAGGTCGGGAGATACGCAGTATTTT.

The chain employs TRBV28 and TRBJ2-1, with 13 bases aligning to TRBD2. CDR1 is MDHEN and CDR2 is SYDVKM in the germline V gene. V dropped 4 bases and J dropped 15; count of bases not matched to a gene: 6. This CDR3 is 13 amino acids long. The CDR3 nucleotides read TGTGCCAGCAGTTCCGGACTAGCGGGGGCCCCGTTCTTC. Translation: CASSSGLAGAPFF. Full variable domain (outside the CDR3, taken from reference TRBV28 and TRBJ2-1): DVKVTQSSRYLVKRTGEKVFLECVQDMDHENMFWYRQDPGLGLRLIYFSYDVKMKEKGDIPEGYSVSREKKERFSLILESASTNQTSMYLCASSSGLAGAPFFGPGTRLTVL.

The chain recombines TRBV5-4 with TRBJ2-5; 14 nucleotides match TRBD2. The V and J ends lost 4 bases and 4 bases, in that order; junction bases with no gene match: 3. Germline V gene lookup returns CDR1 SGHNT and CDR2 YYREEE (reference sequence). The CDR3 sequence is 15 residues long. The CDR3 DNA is TGTGCCAGCAGCCCGGGGACTAGCGGGAGAGAGACCCAGTACTTC. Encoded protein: CASSPGTSGRETQYF.

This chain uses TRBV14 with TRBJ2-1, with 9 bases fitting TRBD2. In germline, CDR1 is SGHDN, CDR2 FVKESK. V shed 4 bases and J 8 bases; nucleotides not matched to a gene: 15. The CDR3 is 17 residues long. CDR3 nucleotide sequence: TGTGCCAGCAGCCCCTTAGCCGGGACTAGCAATTCCGATGAGCAGTTCTTC. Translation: CASSPLAGTSNSDEQFF. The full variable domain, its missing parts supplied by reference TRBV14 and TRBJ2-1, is EAGVTQFPSHSVIEKGQTVTLRCDPISGHDNLYWYRRVMGKEIKFLLHFVKESKQDESGMPNNRFLAERTGGTYSTLKVQPAELEDSGVYFCASSPLAGTSNSDEQFFGPGTRLTVL.

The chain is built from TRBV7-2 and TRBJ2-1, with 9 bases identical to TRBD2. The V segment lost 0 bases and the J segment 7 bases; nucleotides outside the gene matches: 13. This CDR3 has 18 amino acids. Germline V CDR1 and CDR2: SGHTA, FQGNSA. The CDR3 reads CASSLAVRASGIRNEQFF. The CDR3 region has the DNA TGTGCCAGCAGCTTAGCGGTTAGGGCTAGCGGGATTCGGAATGAGCAGTTCTTC.

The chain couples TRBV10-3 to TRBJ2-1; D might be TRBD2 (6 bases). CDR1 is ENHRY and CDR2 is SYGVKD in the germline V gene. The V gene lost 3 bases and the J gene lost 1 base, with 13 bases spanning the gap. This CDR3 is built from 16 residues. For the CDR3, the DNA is TGTGCCATCAGTGACCCGGGGGTTGGGTCCTACAATGAGCAGTTCTTC. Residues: CAISDPGVGSYNEQFF.

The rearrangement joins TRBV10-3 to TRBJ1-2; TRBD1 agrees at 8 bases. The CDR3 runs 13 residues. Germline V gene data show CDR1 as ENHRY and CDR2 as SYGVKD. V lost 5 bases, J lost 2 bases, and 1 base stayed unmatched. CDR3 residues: CAISPGGNYGYTF. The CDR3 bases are TGTGCCATCAGTCCAGGGGGCAACTATGGCTACACCTTC.

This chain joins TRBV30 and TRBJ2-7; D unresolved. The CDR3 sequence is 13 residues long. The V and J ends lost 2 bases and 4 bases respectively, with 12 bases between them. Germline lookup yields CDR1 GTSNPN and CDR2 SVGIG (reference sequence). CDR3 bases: TGTGCCTGGAGTTCCCCCCCGGGTTACGAGCAGTACTTC. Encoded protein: CAWSSPPGYEQYF.

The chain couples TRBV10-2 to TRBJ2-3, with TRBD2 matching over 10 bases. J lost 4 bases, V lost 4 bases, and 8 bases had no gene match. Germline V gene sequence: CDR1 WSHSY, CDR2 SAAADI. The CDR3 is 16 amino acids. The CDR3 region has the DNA TGCGCCAGCAGTGCGGGTCTAGCGGGAGTGGCAGATACGCAGTATTTT. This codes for CASSAGLAGVADTQYF.